What follows are 24 T cell receptor beta chains derived from one specimen sequenced in a study of cytomegalovirus exposure and HLA in healthy donors (TCRdb year 2017). The receptor library was made with the immunoSEQ multiplex PCR assay. The multiplex PCR relied on a mix of 60 forward primers for TCR Vbeta segments and 13 reverse primers for TCR Jbeta segments. Here the immuneACCESS table is served through TCRdb, limited to in-frame sequences with V and J called. Missing clones are a known gap in these copies; in checked studies unresolved V genes cover under half, and the rest lacks a known reason. This sample holds about 160,000 clones; 65% to 80% were observed only once. The ten biggest clones cover 2.5% to 3.5% of the sample. The sequencing input was PBMCs. Every receptor here comes from a woman between 50 and 59 years old in good health and CMV-seropositive.

The J gene is TRBJ2-1, the V gene TRBV11-2; 7 positions agree with TRBD1. The junction had 7 bases not matched to a gene; V was cut back by 8 bases and J by 6 bases. This CDR3 comprises 13 residues. The germline gives CDR1 SGHAT, CDR2 FQNNGV. The DNA for the CDR3 is TGTGCCAGCGGAATAAACAGGGGCAATGAGCAGTTCTTC. Amino acid sequence: CASGINRGNEQFF. Filled out from reference TRBV11-2 and TRBJ2-1, the complete variable domain reads EAGVAQSPRYKIIEKRQSVAFWCNPISGHATLYWYQQILGQGPKLLIQFQNNGVVDDSQLPKDRFSAERLKGVDSTLKIQPAKLEDSAVYLCASGINRGNEQFFGPGTRLTVL.

The V call is TRBV5-1, the J call TRBJ2-5; 8 nucleotides line up with TRBD2. CDR3 length equals 19 residues. Germline CDR1 and CDR2: SGHRS and YFSETQ. The V gene end was trimmed by 2 bases and the J gene end by 2 bases; junction bases not matched to a gene: 17. The CDR3 nucleotides are TGCGCCAGCAGCTTTTTCGGGTACGGGGGGGGGCCGGATCAAGAGACCCAGTACTTC. This encodes CASSFFGYGGGPDQETQYF.

Only a few counts were recorded for this clone. V usage is TRBV5-6 and J usage is TRBJ2-7; 7 bases align to TRBD1. The CDR3 has 13 amino acids. The ends lost 3 bases at V and 3 bases at J; junction bases unmatched: 3. Per the germline V gene, CDR1 is SGHDT and CDR2 is YYEEEE. CDR3 protein: CASSWNRGYEQYF. CDR3 in DNA: TGTGCCAGCAGCTGGAACAGGGGCTACGAGCAGTACTTC.

This chain links TRBV10-1 with TRBJ2-3; the match to TRBD1 covers 8 bases. V was clipped by 5 bases and J by 1 base; unmatched bases: 5. Germline CDR1 is WNHNN and CDR2 is SYGVQD (reference sequence). This CDR3 has 15 residues. The CDR3 protein is CASSRKTGGTDTQYF. CDR3 bases: TGCGCCAGCAGTCGAAAGACAGGGGGCACAGATACGCAGTATTTT.

The gene calls are TRBV7-9 and TRBJ1-2; D might be TRBD1 (6 bases). Germline assignment: CDR1 SEHNR and CDR2 FQNEAQ (reference sequence). The CDR3 extends over 14 amino acids. The V end lost 3 bases, the J end lost 8 bases, and 16 bases lay between the germline ends. This CDR3 reads CASSLERQADGYTF. In DNA form, the CDR3 reads TGTGCCAGCAGCTTGGAACGACAGGCGGACGGCTACACCTTC.

The rearrangement links TRBV7-8 to TRBJ2-7; D gene ambiguous. Germline CDR1 and CDR2: SGHVS and FQNEAQ. This CDR3 has 15 residues. V dropped 1 base and J dropped 0 bases, with 10 bases sitting between them. As DNA, the CDR3 is TGTGCCAGCAGCTTAGGACCAGGCTTCTCCTACGAGCAGTACTTC. Its translation is CASSLGPGFSYEQYF.

The chain recombines TRBV7-8 with TRBJ1-1; 11 bases are a match to TRBD1. The V gene end was trimmed by 5 bases and the J gene end by 5 bases; junction bases not matched to a gene: 4. The CDR3 runs to 14 residues. From germline, CDR1 is SGHVS and CDR2 FQNEAQ. CDR3 sequence reads: CASSARDRGTEAFF. Written as DNA, the CDR3 is TGTGCCAGCAGCGCCAGGGACAGGGGGACTGAAGCTTTCTTT. The complete variable domain, with remaining parts taken from reference TRBV7-8 and TRBJ1-1, reads GAGVSQSPRYKVAKRGQDVALRCDPISGHVSLFWYQQALGQGPEFLTYFQNEAQLDKSGLPSDRFFAERPEGSVSTLKIQRTQQEDSAVYLCASSARDRGTEAFFGQGTRLTVV.

V gene TRBV5-1 combines with J gene TRBJ2-5; 8 bases map to TRBD1. The CDR3 extends over 16 amino acids. The V gene's germline CDR1 is SGHRS and CDR2 YFSETQ. J lost 4 bases, V lost 0 bases, and 8 bases had no gene match. CDR3 bases: TGCGCCAGCAGCTTGGCAGGACAGGGTAGGGGAGAGACCCAGTACTTC. Translated, it gives CASSLAGQGRGETQYF.

This clone appeared once. This chain joins TRBV2 and TRBJ1-5; perhaps TRBD1 as D (6 bases). The CDR3 is made up of 13 amino acids. Germline-derived CDR1 and CDR2 are SNHLY and FYNNEI. Trimming took 6 bases from V and 5 from J, leaving 11 bases between them. The CDR3 sequence is CASSQDRYQPQHF. CDR3 nucleotides: TGTGCCAGCAGCCAAGACAGGTATCAGCCCCAGCATTTT.

The chain recombines TRBV2 with TRBJ2-2; 10 nucleotides align to TRBD1. The ends lost 7 bases at V and 5 bases at J; junction bases unmatched: 7. CDR3 size: 15 residues. Per germline, CDR1 SNHLY and CDR2 FYNNEI. CDR3 sequence: CASNSGQGMTGELFF. The CDR3 nucleotides are TGTGCCAGCAACTCGGGACAGGGGATGACCGGGGAGCTGTTTTTT.

The chain has TRBV6-5 and TRBJ1-1; TRBD1 aligns across 8 bases. There are 15 residues in the CDR3. Germline assignment: CDR1 MNHEY and CDR2 SVGAGI. Trimming removed 5 bases from V and 4 bases from J; junction bases left unmatched: 9. The CDR3 bases are TGTGCCAGCAGTCGTCCGACAGGGGCGGCCACTGAAGCTTTCTTT. Encoded protein: CASSRPTGAATEAFF.

This chain connects TRBV7-9 to TRBJ2-5, with D tentatively TRBD1 (5 bases). Germline loops: CDR1 SEHNR, CDR2 FQNEAQ (reference sequence). V gave up 0 bases and J gave up 5 bases, with 13 bases separating them. The CDR3 loop spans 15 amino acids. Here the CDR3 DNA reads TGTGCCAGCAGCTTAGCGGGCAGGGTTGGGGAGACCCAGTACTTC. This translates into CASSLAGRVGETQYF.

V gene TRBV6-4 combines with J gene TRBJ2-2; 7 bases agree with TRBD1. The V segment lost 6 bases and the J segment 5 bases; nucleotides outside the gene matches: 3. The germline CDR1 and CDR2 sequences are MRHNA and SNTAGT. The length of the CDR3 is 13 residues. The CDR3 loop is CASRGQATGELFF. The CDR3 bases are TGTGCCAGCAGAGGACAGGCAACCGGGGAGCTGTTTTTT.

This chain uses TRBV6-1 with TRBJ2-5; 7 bases fit TRBD2. J lost 3 bases, V lost 4 bases, and 2 bases had no gene match. This CDR3 is built from 13 residues. Germline values: CDR1 MNHNS, CDR2 SASEGT. The CDR3: CASSGGREETQYF. CDR3 nucleotides: TGTGCCAGCAGTGGAGGGAGGGAAGAGACCCAGTACTTC.

The V and J genes are TRBV5-1 and TRBJ1-2, with D uncertain. The germline V gene has CDR1 SGHRS and CDR2 YFSETQ. V gave up 6 bases and J gave up 10 bases, with 19 bases separating them. The CDR3 extends over 13 amino acids. CDR3 region: CASTPEGFGHYTF. The CDR3 DNA is TGCGCCAGCACCCCGGAGGGTTTCGGTCACTACACCTTC.

This clone was counted a single time. This chain connects TRBV27 to TRBJ2-2; TRBD1 aligns across 8 bases. The CDR3 sequence is 15 residues long. V lost 7 bases, J lost 6 bases, and 10 bases stayed unmatched. Looked up from germline, CDR1 is MNHEY and CDR2 is SMNVEV (reference sequence). The CDR3 region has the DNA TGTGCCAGCACCCGAGGTGGGACAGGCGCCGGGGAGCTGTTTTTT. Protein sequence: CASTRGGTGAGELFF.

The V and J genes are TRBV5-4 and TRBJ2-7, with a tentative D call TRBD1 (6 bases). There are 15 residues in the CDR3. The germline V and J ends were trimmed by 3 bases and 1 base, with 14 bases remaining between them. CDR1 and CDR2 from the germline V gene are SGHNT and YYREEE (reference sequence). The CDR3 coding sequence is TGTGCCAGCAGCTCAGTTGGGGACAAGTCCTACGAGCAGTACTTC. Its protein is CASSSVGDKSYEQYF.

The rearrangement links TRBV27 to TRBJ2-6, with TRBD1 matching 7 bases. Germline CDR1 MNHEY, CDR2 SMNVEV (reference sequence). CDR3 length equals 16 residues. J was trimmed by 4 bases and V by 3 bases; bases with no gene match: 6. Here the CDR3 reads CASSFRGGSGANVLTF. The CDR3 coding sequence is TGTGCCAGCAGTTTCCGAGGGGGCTCCGGGGCCAACGTCCTGACTTTC.

This rearrangement joins TRBV7-3 to TRBJ2-1, with TRBD1 as a possible D gene (6 bases). CDR1 and CDR2 from the germline V gene are SGHTA and FQGTGA. Deletions cut 4 bases from V and 9 bases from J, with 10 bases between. The CDR3 has 12 residues. CDR3 amino acids: CASSSTGSEQFF. The CDR3 region has the DNA TGTGCCAGCAGCTCTACAGGGTCTGAGCAGTTCTTC.

In this sample, this clone turned up a few times. The chain is built from TRBV7-8 and TRBJ2-1; 14 bases match TRBD2. This CDR3 is built from 17 residues. V lost 1 base to trimming and J lost 5 bases; unmatched junction nucleotides: 4. Germline V gene sequence: CDR1 SGHVS, CDR2 FQNEAQ. The CDR3 protein is CASSLVGGLAGDNEQFF. The DNA for the CDR3 is TGTGCCAGCAGCTTAGTAGGGGGACTAGCGGGAGACAATGAGCAGTTCTTC.

The chain recombines TRBV21-1 with TRBJ2-7; the table's D gene call, TRBD2, was not cross checked with the DNA. TRBV21-1 counts as a pseudogene. The CDR3 runs to 14 residues. CDR3 sequence reads: CASSLLDRAYEQYF. In DNA form, the CDR3 reads TGTGCCAGCAGCCTGCTAGACCGAGCCTACGAGCAGTACTTC.

V gene TRBV7-9 combines with J gene TRBJ2-2, with a weak D call TRBD2 (7 bases). CDR1 and CDR2 from the germline V gene are SEHNR and FQNEAQ (reference sequence). The germline V and J ends were trimmed by 1 base and 7 bases, with 13 bases remaining between them. The CDR3 length is 15 residues. The CDR3: CASSLVSGGNGELFF. CDR3 coding DNA: TGTGCCAGCAGCTTAGTCTCGGGGGGCAACGGGGAGCTGTTTTTT.

The chain employs TRBV5-1 and TRBJ2-1; 9 bases agree with TRBD2. Germline V CDR1 and CDR2: SGHRS, YFSETQ. V lost 6 bases, J lost 5 bases, and 9 bases stayed unmatched. This CDR3 has 15 amino acids. The CDR3 here is CASNLGLARNNEQFF. CDR3 nucleotide sequence: TGCGCCAGCAACCTCGGACTAGCGAGGAACAATGAGCAGTTCTTC.

The V call is TRBV2, the J call TRBJ1-1; TRBD1 might be the D (5 bases). This CDR3 is built from 14 residues. Trimming removed 5 bases from V and 1 base from J, with 11 bases in between. Germline V gene data show CDR1 as SNHLY and CDR2 as FYNNEI. For the CDR3, the DNA is TGTGCCAGCAGTTTTTCTCAGGGGAACACTGAAGCTTTCTTT. Its protein is CASSFSQGNTEAFF.